This T cell receptor beta chain stems from a study of T cells in tumors after PD-1 blockade (dated by TCRdb to between 2018 and 2021). About the study as a whole: Patients with prior checkpoint blockade, systemic immunosuppressant use, or recent radiotherapy or other anti-cancer therapy within 4 weeks were excluded. Patients were treated with either pembrolizumab 200 mg every 3 weeks or cemiplimab 350 mg every 2 weeks. Some patients also continued taking vismodegib 150 mg daily during anti-PD-1 treatment. An average of roughly 110,000 TCR templates (range about 23,000-257,772) and roughly 37,000 unique clonotypes was obtained for peripheral blood samples. Paired single-cell RNA and TCR sequencing was performed on site-matched tumors from BCC or SCC patients before and after anti-PD-1 therapy. To compare clonotypes in blood versus tumor, bulk TCR sequencing was run on 10 peripheral blood samples drawn from about five patients. RECIST version 1.1 was the standard used to evaluate clinical response. The investigation overall reported the following: About 39% of TCR clonotypes from the tumor were detected in blood, and certain novel exhausted tumor clones were present in blood collected before treatment, which suggests recruitment from the periphery. Where the novel T cell clones came from was not determined, and possible sources could include lymphoid organs or rare unexpanded clones inside the tumor or in the tumor periphery.

The time point label on this specimen signifies: after anti-PD-1 therapy. For bulk TCRbeta sequencing, genomic DNA was extracted from tumor biopsies or peripheral blood, and input amounts ranged from roughly 550 ng to 6,500 ng. Every patient was a poor candidate for surgical resection and had histologically proven advanced or metastatic basal or squamous cell carcinoma. The basal cell carcinoma cohort comprised roughly twelve patients, of whom roughly eight had bulk tumor TCR sequencing. CDR1 and CDR2, per the germline V gene, are SGHRS and YFSETQ. Measured from the cysteine to the phenylalanine, the CDR3 is 13 residues long. Only CDR3 DNA is held: 39 bases, read in frame from base 1. Ends trimmed: V by 4 bases, J by 8 bases; bases unmatched to a gene: 7. Points on this clone: The clone's antigen remains unknown. No quality values exist for individual bases; no much larger clone is one base distant.

Deep TCRbeta sequencing was performed with the immunoSEQ platform. Per the source publication's procedure: Only productive rearrangements were exported from the immunoSEQ Analyzer for downstream analysis. T cell phenotypes were assigned to bulk TCRbeta clonotypes by matching the clonotypes to single-cell RNA+TCR-seq clones that had the same TCRbeta sequence. Clone enrichment in tumor was calculated as tumor frequency divided by PBMC frequency from bulk TCR sequencing. TCRs were grouped by GLIPH into specificity groups, defined as clusters of distinct TCRs likely recognizing common antigens via shared CDR3 motifs. Drawn from immuneACCESS, this table holds only the in-frame rearrangements with V and J called that TCRdb kept. Clones are partly lost; checked studies trace under half to an unresolved V gene and leave the rest unexplained. Clone size and V and J calls were adopted from that table, with D and trimming inferred from the DNA. For this sample there are about 25,000 clones; 70% to 85% appear just once. Together, the top ten hold approximately 12% of the sample.

The clonotype comes from a human donor with basal cell carcinoma. The V gene is TRBV5-1 and the J gene is TRBJ1-2, with 8 junctional bases fitting TRBD1. Sequenced here: PBMCs, sampled after anti-PD-1 treatment. The CDR3 corresponds to CASSDTGGDGYTF. The DNA is as follows: TGCGCCAGCAGCGATACAGGGGGTGACGGCTACACCTTC. Joined to the reference TRBV5-1 and TRBJ1-2 proteins, this CDR3 gives the full variable domain: KAGVTQTPRYLIKTRGQQVTLSCSPISGHRSVSWYQQTPGQGLQFLFEYFSETQRNKGNFPGRFSGRQFSNSRSEMNVSTLELGDSALYLCASSDTGGDGYTFGSGTRLTVV.